Listed below are T cell receptor beta chains from one sample, sequenced in a study of Tregs in tolerant kidney transplant recipients. The protocol was immunoSEQ multiplex PCR, while the TCRdb copy is restricted to in-frame clones and leaves out a portion. This table has some 14,000 clones, over 85% appearing once. Source material: CD8+ T cells from blood. The receptors originated from a human donor in good health. The conserved cysteine and the conserved F or W are not part of the CDR3 here. The D gene is left open where the match is weak.

V: TRBV1
J: TRBJ2-2
D: .
CDR3: TSRSGQGGSNTGELF

V: TRBV5-1
J: TRBJ2-1
D: TRBD1
CDR3: ASSPGQGMFYNEQF

V: TRBV29-1
J: TRBJ1-2
D: .
CDR3: SVEPTDSYGYT

V: TRBV11-2
J: TRBJ2-1
D: .
CDR3: ASSLAGRSYNEQF

V: TRBV7-6
J: TRBJ1-5
D: .
CDR3: ASSYKFNNQPQH

V: TRBV29-1
J: TRBJ2-5
D: .
CDR3: SVDGAGLYQETQY

V: TRBV9
J: TRBJ2-1
D: .
CDR3: ASSGTPGHPRDEQF

V: TRBV30
J: TRBJ2-7
D: .
CDR3: AWSDVSYEQY

V: TRBV9
J: TRBJ2-1
D: TRBD2
CDR3: ASSVGGGSSYNEQF

V: TRBV28
J: TRBJ1-5
D: .
CDR3: ASRKSIWQASQPQH

V: TRBV7-2
J: TRBJ2-2
D: .
CDR3: ASSRPSYTGELF

V: TRBV7-8
J: TRBJ2-7
D: .
CDR3: ASSLNEGPYRYEQY

V: TRBV27
J: TRBJ1-2
D: .
CDR3: ASGLRRSYGYT

V: TRBV29-1
J: TRBJ2-1
D: .
CDR3: SVGLGVAANEQF

V: TRBV4-1
J: TRBJ1-1
D: .
CDR3: ASSPVGNTEAF

V: TRBV9
J: TRBJ1-5
D: .
CDR3: ASSVEGYSNQPQH

V: TRBV6-1
J: TRBJ2-3
D: .
CDR3: ASSEARGARDTQY

V: TRBV27
J: TRBJ1-5
D: TRBD1
CDR3: ASSPSTGPLGMPQH

V: TRBV13
J: TRBJ2-1
D: .
CDR3: ASSLRNEQF

V: TRBV27
J: TRBJ2-1
D: .
CDR3: ASSFGSRGPPGGSYNEQF

V: TRBV27
J: TRBJ2-4
D: .
CDR3: ASAWGAKNIQY

V: TRBV4-3
J: TRBJ1-5
D: .
CDR3: ASSQDRTLNQPQH

V: TRBV6-5
J: TRBJ1-6
D: .
CDR3: ASSYTNSPLH

V: TRBV6-5
J: TRBJ1-2
D: TRBD1
CDR3: ASSGQGIYGYT

V: TRBV9
J: TRBJ2-1
D: .
CDR3: ASSTGTYNEQF

V: TRBV4-3
J: TRBJ1-5
D: .
CDR3: ASSRSGESNQPQH

V: TRBV30
J: TRBJ2-7
D: .
CDR3: AWSASYEQY

V: TRBV5-1
J: TRBJ2-7
D: .
CDR3: ASSPGSGGYEQY

V: TRBV18
J: TRBJ2-1
D: .
CDR3: ASSHETSHNEQF

V: TRBV29-1
J: TRBJ1-2
D: .
CDR3: SVELGEDYGYT

V: TRBV27
J: TRBJ2-1
D: .
CDR3: ATRGYNEQF

V: TRBV11-1
J: TRBJ2-1
D: TRBD2
CDR3: ASSTRLANEQF

V: TRBV29-1
J: TRBJ1-2
D: .
CDR3: SAQTGPSRYT

V: TRBV14
J: TRBJ2-7
D: .
CDR3: ASSQEGPGLD

V: TRBV2
J: TRBJ1-5
D: .
CDR3: ASSKGHLQPQH

V: TRBV4-3
J: TRBJ1-4
D: TRBD1
CDR3: ASSPGQGDEKLF

V: TRBV6-5
J: TRBJ1-1
D: .
CDR3: ARPGSEAF

V: TRBV10-3
J: TRBJ1-1
D: .
CDR3: ARKPERRFEAF